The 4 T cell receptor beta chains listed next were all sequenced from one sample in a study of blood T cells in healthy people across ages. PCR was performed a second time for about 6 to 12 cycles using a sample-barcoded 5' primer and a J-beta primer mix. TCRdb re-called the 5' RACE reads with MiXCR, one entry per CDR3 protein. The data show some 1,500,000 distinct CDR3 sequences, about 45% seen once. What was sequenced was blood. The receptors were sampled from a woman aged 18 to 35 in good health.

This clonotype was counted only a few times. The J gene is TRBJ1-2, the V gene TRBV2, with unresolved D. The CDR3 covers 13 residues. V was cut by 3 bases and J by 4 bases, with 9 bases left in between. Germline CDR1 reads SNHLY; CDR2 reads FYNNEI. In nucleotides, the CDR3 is TGTGCCAGCAGTGAGTCCGGGTTCTATGGCTACACCTTC. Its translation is CASSESGFYGYTF.

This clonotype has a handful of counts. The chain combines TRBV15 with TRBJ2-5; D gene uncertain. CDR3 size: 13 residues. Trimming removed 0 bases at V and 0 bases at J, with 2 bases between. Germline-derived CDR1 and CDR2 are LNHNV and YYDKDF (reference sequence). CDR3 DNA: TGTGCCACCAGCAGAGACTACCAAGAGACCCAGTACTTC. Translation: CATSRDYQETQYF.

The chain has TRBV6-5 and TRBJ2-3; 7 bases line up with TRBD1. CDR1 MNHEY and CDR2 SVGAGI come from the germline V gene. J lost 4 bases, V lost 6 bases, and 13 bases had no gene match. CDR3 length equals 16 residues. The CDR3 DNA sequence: TGTGCCAGCAGGACAATCAGGGGGACGGTCGCAGATACGCAGTATTTT. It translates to CASRTIRGTVADTQYF.

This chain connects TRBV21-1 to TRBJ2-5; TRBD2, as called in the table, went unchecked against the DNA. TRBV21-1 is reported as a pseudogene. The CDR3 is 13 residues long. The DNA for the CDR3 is TGTGCCAGCAGCCCGGGGGGAGGCCGACCCCAGTACTTC. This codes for CASSPGGGRPQYF.